These 4 T cell receptor beta chains were sequenced from one sample in a study of OX40 agonist ivuxolimab in advanced cancers. The assay was immunoSEQ multiplex PCR, and TCRdb's table has in-frame clones only and misses some. The sample shows more than 40,000 clones, 88% of them seen only once. The sequencing used CD4+ or CD8+ T cells sorted from blood, collected in a trial of the OX40 agonist ivuxolimab. All receptors come from an adult with an advanced solid tumor such as melanoma, head and neck, liver or kidney cancer.

V gene TRBV10-3 combines with J gene TRBJ1-3; 8 bases map to TRBD1. The CDR3 has 17 residues. CDR1 and CDR2 from the germline V gene are ENHRY and SYGVKD. V was clipped by 3 bases and J by 0 bases; unmatched bases: 7. The CDR3 DNA reads as TGTGCCATCAGTGAACGGGACAGGACCCTCTCTGGAAACACCATATATTTT. It specifies CAISERDRTLSGNTIYF.

This chain joins TRBV6-6 and TRBJ1-5, with D possibly matching TRBD1 (5 bases). Deletions cut 6 bases from V and 0 bases from J, with 9 bases between. Germline assignment: CDR1 MNHNY and CDR2 SVGAGI (reference sequence). This CDR3 has 14 residues. CDR3 in amino acids: CASRLQGSNQPQHF. The CDR3 nucleotides are TGTGCCAGCAGACTTCAGGGTAGCAATCAGCCCCAGCATTTT.

This CDR3 reads CAWSAGSYEQYF. For the CDR3, the DNA is TGTGCCTGGAGTGCGGGCAGCTACGAGCAGTACTTC. The chain combines TRBV30 with TRBJ2-5, with D uncertain. The last part of the DNA fits TRBJ2-7 better; the J call may be wrong. This CDR3 is built from 12 residues. CDR1 and CDR2 (germline): GTSNPN, SVGIG (reference sequence).

The gene calls are TRBV28 and TRBJ1-6; tentative D call: TRBD1 (6 bases). Per the germline V gene, CDR1 is MDHEN and CDR2 is SYDVKM. The ends were cut back, 7 bases at V and 7 bases at J, with 14 bases in the middle. CDR3 length: 14 amino acids. The CDR3 coding sequence is TGTGCCAGCATTTCCGGGACATTAAATTCACCCCTCCACTTT. Translated: CASISGTLNSPLHF.